The clone carrying this TCR beta chain was observed a few times. Trimming took off 0 bases at V and 2 bases at J, with 14 bases between the two ends. CDR1 is DFQATT, CDR2 SNEGSKA, per germline (reference sequence). This CDR3 is 15 amino acids long. Via MiXCR, TCRdb re-called the 5' RACE reads, giving one row per CDR3 protein. The data contain 40,000 to 55,000 distinct CDR3 sequences, around a fifth of them singletons. The sorted Tregs were CD4+CD25+CD127-/low cells. The source of this sequence is a female donor with breast cancer. The sequencing input was Tregs sorted from a lymph node. The V call is TRBV20-1, the J call TRBJ2-7; perhaps TRBD1 as D (6 bases). The CDR3 loop reads CSARDGGQRPYEQYF. CDR3 bases: TGCAGTGCTAGAGACGGAGGACAGAGACCCTACGAGCAGTACTTC.